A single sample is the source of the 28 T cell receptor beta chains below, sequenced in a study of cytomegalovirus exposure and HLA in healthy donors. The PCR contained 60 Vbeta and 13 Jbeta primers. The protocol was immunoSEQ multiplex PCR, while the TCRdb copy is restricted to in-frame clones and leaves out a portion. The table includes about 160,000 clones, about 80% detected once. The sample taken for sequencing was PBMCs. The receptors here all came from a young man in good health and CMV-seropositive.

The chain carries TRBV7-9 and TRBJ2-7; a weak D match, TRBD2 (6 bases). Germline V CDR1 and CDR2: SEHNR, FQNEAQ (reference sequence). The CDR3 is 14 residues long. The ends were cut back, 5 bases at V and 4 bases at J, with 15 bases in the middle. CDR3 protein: CASSPQRVLYEQYF. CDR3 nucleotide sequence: TGTGCCAGCAGCCCACAGCGGGTGCTATACGAGCAGTACTTC.

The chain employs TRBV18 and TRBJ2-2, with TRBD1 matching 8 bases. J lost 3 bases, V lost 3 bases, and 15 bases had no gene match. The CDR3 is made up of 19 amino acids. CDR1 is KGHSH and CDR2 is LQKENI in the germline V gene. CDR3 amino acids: CASSPSTGEFYSDTGELFF. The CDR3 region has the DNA TGTGCCAGCTCACCCTCGACAGGGGAGTTTTATTCGGACACCGGGGAGCTGTTTTTT. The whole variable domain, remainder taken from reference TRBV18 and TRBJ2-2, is NAGVMQNPRHLVRRRGQEARLRCSPMKGHSHVYWYRQLPEEGLKFMVYLQKENIIDESGMPKERFSAEFPKEGPSILRIQQVVRGDSAAYFCASSPSTGEFYSDTGELFFGEGSRLTVL.

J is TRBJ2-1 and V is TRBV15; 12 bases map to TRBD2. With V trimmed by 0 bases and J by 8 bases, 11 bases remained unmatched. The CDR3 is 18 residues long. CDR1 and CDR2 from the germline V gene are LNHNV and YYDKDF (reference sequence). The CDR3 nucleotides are TGTGCCACCAGCAGAGAACGTCTAGCGGGAGGGCCAAGCGATGAGCAGTTCTTC. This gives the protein CATSRERLAGGPSDEQFF.

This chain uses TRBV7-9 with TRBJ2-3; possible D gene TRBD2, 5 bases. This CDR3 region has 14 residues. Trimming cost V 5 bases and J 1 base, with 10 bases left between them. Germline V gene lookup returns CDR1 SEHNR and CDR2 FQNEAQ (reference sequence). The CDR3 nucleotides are TGTGCCAGCAGCAAGGACTTTGGCACAGATACGCAGTATTTT. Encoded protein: CASSKDFGTDTQYF.

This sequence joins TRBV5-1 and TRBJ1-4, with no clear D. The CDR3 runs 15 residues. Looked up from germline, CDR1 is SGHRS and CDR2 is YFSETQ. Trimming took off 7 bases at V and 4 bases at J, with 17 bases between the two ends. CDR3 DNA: TGCGCCAGCCGAACTGAAAGGGAGGTTAATGAAAAACTGTTTTTT. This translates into CASRTEREVNEKLFF.

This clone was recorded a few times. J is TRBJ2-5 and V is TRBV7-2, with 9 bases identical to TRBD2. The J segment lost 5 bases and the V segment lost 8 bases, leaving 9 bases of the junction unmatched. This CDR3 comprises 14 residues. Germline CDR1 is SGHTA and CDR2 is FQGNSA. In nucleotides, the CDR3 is TGTGCCAGCTCCCCCCAGCGGGGGGACGAGACCCAGTACTTC. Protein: CASSPQRGDETQYF.

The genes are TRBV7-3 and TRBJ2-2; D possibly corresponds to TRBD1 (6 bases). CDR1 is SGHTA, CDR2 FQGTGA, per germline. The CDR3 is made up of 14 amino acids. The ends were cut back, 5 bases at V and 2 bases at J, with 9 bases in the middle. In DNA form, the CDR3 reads TGTGCCAGCAGCGTACAGGGTAACACCGGGGAGCTGTTTTTT. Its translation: CASSVQGNTGELFF.

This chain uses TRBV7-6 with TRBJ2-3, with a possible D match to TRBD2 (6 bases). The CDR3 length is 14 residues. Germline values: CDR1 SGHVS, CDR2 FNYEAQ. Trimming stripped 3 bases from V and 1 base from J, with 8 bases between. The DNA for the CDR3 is TGTGCCAGCAGCTTTCTAGCGCGCACAGATACGCAGTATTTT. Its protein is CASSFLARTDTQYF.

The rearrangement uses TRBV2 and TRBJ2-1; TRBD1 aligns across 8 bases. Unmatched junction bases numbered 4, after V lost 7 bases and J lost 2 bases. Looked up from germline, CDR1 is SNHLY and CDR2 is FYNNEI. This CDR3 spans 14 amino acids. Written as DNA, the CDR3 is TGTGCCAGCACAGAGGGACAGGCCTACAATGAGCAGTTCTTC. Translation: CASTEGQAYNEQFF.

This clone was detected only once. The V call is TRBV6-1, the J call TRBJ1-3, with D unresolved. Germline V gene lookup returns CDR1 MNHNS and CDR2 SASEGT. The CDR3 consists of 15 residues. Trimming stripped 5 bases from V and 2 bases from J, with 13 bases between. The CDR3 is CASSPIWSAGNTIYF. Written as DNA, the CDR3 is TGTGCCAGCAGTCCCATCTGGAGCGCTGGAAACACCATATATTTT.

CDR3 protein: CASSSRMGSMNTEAFF. CDR3 DNA sequence: TGTGCCAGTAGTTCCCGAATGGGGAGCATGAACACTGAAGCTTTCTTT. The rearrangement uses TRBV19 and TRBJ1-1; no definite D call. With 5 bases removed from V and 0 bases from J, the gap between germline ends came to 16 bases. CDR3 size: 16 residues. Germline V lookup: CDR1 LNHDA, CDR2 SQIVND (reference sequence). Combining the CDR3 with reference TRBV19 and TRBJ1-1 gives the whole variable domain DGGITQSPKYLFRKEGQNVTLSCEQNLNHDAMYWYRQDPGQGLRLIYYSQIVNDFQKGDIAEGYSVSREKKESFPLTVTSAQKNPTAFYLCASSSRMGSMNTEAFFGQGTRLTVV.

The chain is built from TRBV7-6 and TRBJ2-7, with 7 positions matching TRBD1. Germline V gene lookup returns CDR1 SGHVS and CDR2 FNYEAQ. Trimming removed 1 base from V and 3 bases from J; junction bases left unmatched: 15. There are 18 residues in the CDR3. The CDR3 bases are TGTGCCAGCAGCTTAGGGGGGACAGCGTATGGAGGAGTCTACGAGCAGTACTTC. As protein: CASSLGGTAYGGVYEQYF.

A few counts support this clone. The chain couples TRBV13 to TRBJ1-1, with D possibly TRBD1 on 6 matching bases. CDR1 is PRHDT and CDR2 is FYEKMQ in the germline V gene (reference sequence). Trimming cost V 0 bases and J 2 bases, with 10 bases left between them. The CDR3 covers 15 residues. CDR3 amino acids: CASSLGRGHNTEAFF. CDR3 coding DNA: TGTGCCAGCAGCTTAGGACGGGGACACAACACTGAAGCTTTCTTT.

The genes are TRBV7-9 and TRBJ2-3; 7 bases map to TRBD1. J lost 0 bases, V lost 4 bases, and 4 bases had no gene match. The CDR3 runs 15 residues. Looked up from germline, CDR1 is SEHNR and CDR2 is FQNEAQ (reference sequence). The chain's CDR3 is CASSSRGSSTDTQYF. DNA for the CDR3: TGTGCCAGCAGCTCCAGGGGGAGTAGCACAGATACGCAGTATTTT.

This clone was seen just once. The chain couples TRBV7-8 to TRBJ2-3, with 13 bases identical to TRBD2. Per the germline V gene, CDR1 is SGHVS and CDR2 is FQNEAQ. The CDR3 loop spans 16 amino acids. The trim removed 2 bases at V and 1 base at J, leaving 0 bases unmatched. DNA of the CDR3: TGTGCCAGCAGCTTAACTAGCGGGAGGGGCACAGATACGCAGTATTTT. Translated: CASSLTSGRGTDTQYF.

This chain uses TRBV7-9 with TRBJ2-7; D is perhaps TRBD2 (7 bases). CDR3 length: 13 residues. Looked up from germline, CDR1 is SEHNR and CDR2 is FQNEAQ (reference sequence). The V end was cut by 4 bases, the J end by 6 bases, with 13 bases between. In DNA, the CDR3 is TGTGCCAGCAGCTACAACGGGGGGCTCGAGCAGTACTTC. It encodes CASSYNGGLEQYF. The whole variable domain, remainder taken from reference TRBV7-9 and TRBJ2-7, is DTGVSQNPRHKITKRGQNVTFRCDPISEHNRLYWYRQTLGQGPEFLTYFQNEAQLEKSRLLSDRFSAERPKGSFSTLEIQRTEQGDSAMYLCASSYNGGLEQYFGPGTRLTVT.

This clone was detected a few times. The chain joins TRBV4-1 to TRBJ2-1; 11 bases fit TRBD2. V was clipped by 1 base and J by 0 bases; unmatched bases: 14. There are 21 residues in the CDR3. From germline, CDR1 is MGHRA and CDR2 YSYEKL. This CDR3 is CASSQGIPGLAVPSSYNEQFF. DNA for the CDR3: TGCGCCAGCAGCCAAGGGATTCCGGGACTAGCGGTCCCTAGCTCCTACAATGAGCAGTTCTTC.

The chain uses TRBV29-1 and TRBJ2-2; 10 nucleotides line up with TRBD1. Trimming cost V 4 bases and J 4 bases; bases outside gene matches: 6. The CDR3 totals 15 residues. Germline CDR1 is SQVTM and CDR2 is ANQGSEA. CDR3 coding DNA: TGCAGCGTTGCAGGGACAGGGGTTATCACCGGGGAGCTGTTTTTT. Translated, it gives CSVAGTGVITGELFF.

The CDR3 region has the DNA TGCAGCGTCGGGACTAGCGGGAGTAAAGGTGAGCAGTTCTTC. It is translated as CSVGTSGSKGEQFF. The chain links TRBV29-1 to TRBJ2-1, with 14 bases matching TRBD2. With 6 bases clipped from V and 9 bases from J, the junction kept 7 bases outside the gene matches. Looked up from germline, CDR1 is SQVTM and CDR2 is ANQGSEA. The length of the CDR3 is 14 residues.

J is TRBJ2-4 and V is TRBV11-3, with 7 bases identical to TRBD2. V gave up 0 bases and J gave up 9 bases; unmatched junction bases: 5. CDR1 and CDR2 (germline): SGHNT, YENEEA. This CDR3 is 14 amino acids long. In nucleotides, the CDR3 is TGTGCCAGCAGCTTAGATGCGGGAGCCAGCATTCAGTACTTC. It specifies CASSLDAGASIQYF.

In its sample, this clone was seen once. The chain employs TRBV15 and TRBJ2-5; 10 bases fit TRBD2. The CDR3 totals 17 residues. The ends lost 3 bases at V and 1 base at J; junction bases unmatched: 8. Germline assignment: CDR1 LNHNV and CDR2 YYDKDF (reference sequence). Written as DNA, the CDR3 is TGTGCCACCAGCAGGGAAGGACTAGCGGACGGCCAAGAGACCCAGTACTTC. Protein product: CATSREGLADGQETQYF.

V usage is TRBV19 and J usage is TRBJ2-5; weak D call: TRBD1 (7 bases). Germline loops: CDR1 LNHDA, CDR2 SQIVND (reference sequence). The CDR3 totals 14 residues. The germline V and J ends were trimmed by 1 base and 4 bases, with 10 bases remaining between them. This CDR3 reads CASSIGQGGETQYF. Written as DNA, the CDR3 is TGTGCCAGTAGTATAGGCCAGGGGGGAGAGACCCAGTACTTC.

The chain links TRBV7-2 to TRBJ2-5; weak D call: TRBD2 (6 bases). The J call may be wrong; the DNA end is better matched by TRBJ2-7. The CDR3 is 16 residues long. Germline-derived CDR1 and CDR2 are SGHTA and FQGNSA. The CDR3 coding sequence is TGTGCCAGCAGCTTAGACTTCGGGGGAGGTGGCTACGAGCAGTACTTC. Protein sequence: CASSLDFGGGGYEQYF.

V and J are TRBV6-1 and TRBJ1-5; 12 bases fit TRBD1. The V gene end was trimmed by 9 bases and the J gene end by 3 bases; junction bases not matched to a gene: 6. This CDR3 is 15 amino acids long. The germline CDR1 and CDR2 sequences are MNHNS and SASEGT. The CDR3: CASRRDRGLNQPQHF. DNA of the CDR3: TGTGCCAGTCGCCGGGACAGGGGGCTCAATCAGCCCCAGCATTTT.

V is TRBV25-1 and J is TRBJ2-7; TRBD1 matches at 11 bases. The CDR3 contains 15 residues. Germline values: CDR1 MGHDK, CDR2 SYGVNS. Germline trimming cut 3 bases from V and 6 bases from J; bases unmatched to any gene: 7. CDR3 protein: CASSEPGQGVVEQYF. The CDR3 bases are TGTGCCAGCAGTGAGCCGGGACAGGGGGTGGTCGAGCAGTACTTC.

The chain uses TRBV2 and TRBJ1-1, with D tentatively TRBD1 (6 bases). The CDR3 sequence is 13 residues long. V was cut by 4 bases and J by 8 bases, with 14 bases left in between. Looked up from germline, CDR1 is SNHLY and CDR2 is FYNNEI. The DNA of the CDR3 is TGTGCCAGCAGTGCAGGGGCCAGCCTGGAAGCTTTCTTT. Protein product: CASSAGASLEAFF.

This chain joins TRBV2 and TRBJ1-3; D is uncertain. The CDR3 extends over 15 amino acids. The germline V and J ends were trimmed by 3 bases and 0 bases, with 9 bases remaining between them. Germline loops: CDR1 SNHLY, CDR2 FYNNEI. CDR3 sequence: CASSERLLSGNTIYF. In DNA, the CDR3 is TGTGCCAGCAGTGAGCGTTTACTCTCTGGAAACACCATATATTTT.

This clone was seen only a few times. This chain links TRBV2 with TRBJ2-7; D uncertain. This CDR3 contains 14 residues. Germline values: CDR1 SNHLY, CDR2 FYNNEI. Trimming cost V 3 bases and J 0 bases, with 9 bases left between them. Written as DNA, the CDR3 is TGTGCCAGCAGTGATCACCGGAGCTCCTACGAGCAGTACTTC. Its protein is CASSDHRSSYEQYF.